Included here is one T cell receptor (beta chain) sequence, with context. This clonotype was counted many times. Its cognate antigen has yet to be identified. No quality values exist for individual bases; no much larger clone is one base distant. This entry comes from a study of neurological immune-mediated disorders (dated by TCRdb to about 2019). For context, the study as a whole: The study compared peripheral blood TCR-beta repertoires of HTLV-I-associated myelopathy (HAM/TSP) patients, multiple sclerosis patients and healthy controls using UMI-based sequencing. The approximately 110 TCR-beta libraries included longitudinal samples, technical triplicates and paired sorted CD4+ and CD8+ T-cell subsets alongside PBMC samples. Of the approximately 66 subjects in the cohort, around 15 were HAM/TSP patients, roughly 34 were multiple sclerosis patients, and about 20 were healthy controls.

Sorted-subset TCR libraries were prepared from around 1 million sorted CD4+ or CD8+ T cells. Peripheral blood underwent Ficoll-Hypaque density gradient centrifugation to isolate PBMCs, which were then cryopreserved in liquid nitrogen. The study also sequenced paired sorted CD4+ and CD8+ subsets from healthy controls, HAM/TSP patients and MS patients. Per the germline V gene, SGHRS is the CDR1 and YFSETQ is the CDR2. V is reduced by 2 bases and J by 7 bases, leaving a spacing of 19 bases between them. The CDR3 numbers 15 residues from cysteine through phenylalanine. The sequence is cut down to CDR3 DNA, 45 bases in frame from base 1. To synthesize cDNA, template-switch 5'RACE was performed with a primer carrying a 10-nucleotide random unique molecular identifier so that each TCR transcript was tagged. Every sequencing run covered 15-18 subjects and yielded more than 180 million TCR-beta sequences. The RNeasy kit was used to extract total RNA. TCR-beta VDJ regions were amplified with primers for the TCR constant region and the 5'RACE anchor, using the KAPA Real-time Library Amplification kit. Sample indexes and Illumina adaptors were added in a first PCR, and a second PCR then increased library yield. After Ampure bead purification, the roughly 650 bp TCR product was size-selected on a 2% E-gel SizeSelection system. Before pooling, library quality was checked on a Bioanalyzer, concentration was measured with Qubit, and libraries were quantified with the Kapa Library Quantification kit. An Illumina HiSeq 2500 was used to sequence the libraries paired-end at 2 x 150 bp. To increase sequence diversity, roughly 24-32% phiX was spiked into each library pool. Processing in the source paper ran as follows. Quality-filtered reads were processed with the UMI-based MiGEC pipeline, and over 85% of raw TCR sequences were removed by the MiGEC pipeline during error correction. VDJ genes were aligned to IMGT germline references, and clonotypes were defined by unique CDR3 amino acid sequence plus V-J genes. Clonal expansion, Shannon diversity, and CDR3 relatedness (CalcPairwiseDistances, ClusterSamples) were evaluated with VDJtools, and phylogenetic trees were built with CLCbio workbench. Clones with at least 8 unique UMIs were defined as expanded, with this threshold being based on coefficient-of-variation modelling across technical triplicates. TCRdb ran its own pipeline on the public reads, namely fastp trimming at Q25 and MiXCR clone calling, and kept in-frame beta chains. Each entry is one CDR3 protein sequence, shown with its most common DNA and genes. It is TCRdb's table, rather than the study itself, that gives the V and J calls and clone size. The sample includes about 41,000 distinct CDR3 sequences, with approximately 14% observed a single time. The ten largest account for approximately 3.6% of the sample.

Results and caveats for the whole study, not just this receptor: The highest TCR clonal expansion was observed in HAM/TSP patients, whereas the lowest was observed in MS patients, even when compared with healthy controls. No identical CDR3 amino acid sequences were found to be shared among expanded clones across subjects, suggesting that TCR-beta repertoires were private in all groups.

The sequenced material came from CD4+ T cells from blood. The clonotype originates from an older woman with HTLV-1-associated myelopathy (HAM/TSP). The rearrangement combines TRBV5-1 with TRBJ2-7, with TRBD2 as a weak D call on 7 bases. The DNA sequence reads TGCGCCAGCAGCTTCGGTGCGGGGGCCCTAGGAGAGCAGTACTTC. It translates to CASSFGAGALGEQYF.